The 32 T cell receptor beta chains listed next were all sequenced from one sample in a study of neurological immune-mediated disorders. TCRdb itself ran the 5' RACE reads through MiXCR, one entry per CDR3 protein. The sample yields more than 75,000 distinct CDR3 sequences, 4% to 6% seen once. The sequenced material came from PBMCs. The source of these receptors is a woman aged 30 to 39 with multiple sclerosis.

The gene calls are TRBV6-5 and TRBJ2-3; TRBD2 might be the D (5 bases). The germline V gene encodes CDR1 MNHEY and CDR2 SVGAGI. The CDR3 totals 15 residues. V was pared by 3 bases and J by 3 bases, with 13 bases between. This chain's CDR3 is CASSYGVASTDTQYF. The CDR3 DNA is TGTGCCAGCAGTTATGGGGTAGCGAGTACAGATACGCAGTATTTT.

At least ten counts were recorded for this clonotype. This sequence joins TRBV20-1 and TRBJ1-4, with 7 bases that match TRBD1. Germline values: CDR1 DFQATT, CDR2 SNEGSKA (reference sequence). V shed 6 bases, J shed 0 bases, and the junction held 13 bases outside the gene matches. This CDR3 contains 17 residues. The CDR3 spells CSAQGGTDGATNEKLFF. In nucleotides, the CDR3 is TGCAGTGCCCAGGGGGGAACAGACGGTGCAACTAATGAAAAACTGTTTTTT.

This clonotype was recorded a few times. The junction departs from the called germline gene at one end, perhaps through a read error. The rearrangement links TRBV20-1 to TRBJ1-6; no reliable D call. This CDR3 has 13 amino acids. Germline V lookup: CDR1 DFQATT, CDR2 SNEGSKA (reference sequence). The CDR3 spells CSARGRVDSTLNF. CDR3 bases: TGCAGTGCTAGGGGTAGGGTAGATTCAACCCTCAACTTT.

Ten or more counts support this clonotype. This chain uses TRBV20-1 with TRBJ2-7, with D tentatively TRBD1 or TRBD2 (5 bases each). CDR1 DFQATT and CDR2 SNEGSKA come from the germline V gene (reference sequence). The CDR3 consists of 16 residues. V was shortened by 0 bases and J by 1 base, with 16 bases between the two germline ends. CDR3 sequence reads: CSARDVGASLSYEQYF. CDR3 nucleotides: TGCAGTGCTAGAGATGTCGGGGCTAGCCTGTCCTACGAGCAGTACTTC.

This clonotype was seen ten or more times. The chain uses TRBV6-1 and TRBJ2-1; D unclear. This CDR3 is built from 11 residues. The germline V gene has CDR1 MNHNS and CDR2 SASEGT. V was cut by 10 bases and J by 4 bases, with 8 bases left in between. CDR3: CATAEYNEQFF. For the CDR3, the DNA is TGTGCCACCGCGGAATACAATGAGCAGTTCTTC.

Many counts were recorded for this clonotype. The J gene is TRBJ2-5, the V gene TRBV20-1; 8 bases align to TRBD2. V trimming: 5 bases; J trimming: 0 bases; junction bases outside the gene matches: 8. CDR3 size: 15 residues. The V gene's germline CDR1 is DFQATT and CDR2 SNEGSKA (reference sequence). Here the CDR3 reads CSAGLAGGYQETQYF. CDR3 bases: TGCAGTGCTGGCCTCGCGGGAGGCTACCAAGAGACCCAGTACTTC.

This clonotype was counted many times. The genes are TRBV24-1 and TRBJ2-5; D remains ambiguous. The germline V gene encodes CDR1 KGHDR and CDR2 SFDVKD. V was trimmed by 7 bases and J by 5 bases, leaving 7 bases between them. This CDR3 spans 11 amino acids. CDR3 loop: CATRYGETQYF. CDR3 DNA sequence: TGTGCCACCAGGTATGGCGAGACCCAGTACTTC.

This clonotype was found many times. The rearrangement joins TRBV20-1 to TRBJ2-7; maybe TRBD2 (6 bases). The CDR3 covers 17 residues. Trimming shortened V by 4 bases and J by 0 bases, and 22 bases separated the two germline ends. CDR1 is DFQATT and CDR2 is SNEGSKA in the germline V gene (reference sequence). The CDR3 sequence: CSATTALGGKSSYEQYF. The CDR3 DNA is TGCAGTGCTACCACTGCGCTGGGCGGGAAGAGCTCCTACGAGCAGTACTTC.

The table lists this clonotype with many counts. This chain joins TRBV20-1 and TRBJ1-2; tentatively, D is TRBD1 (6 bases). This CDR3 spans 15 amino acids. Germline V gene lookup returns CDR1 DFQATT and CDR2 SNEGSKA (reference sequence). V was clipped by 1 base and J by 5 bases, with 17 bases between them. This chain's CDR3 is CSARGDTEAGYGYTF. CDR3 bases: TGCAGTGCTAGAGGGGACACGGAGGCAGGTTATGGCTACACCTTC.

This clonotype was detected many times. This sequence joins TRBV9 and TRBJ2-1; 8 bases fit TRBD1. After removal of 0 bases from V and 0 bases from J, the junction contained 2 bases not matched to a gene. The CDR3 covers 16 residues. Germline-derived CDR1 and CDR2 are SGDLS and YYNGEE. CDR3 protein: CASSVGTGGSYNEQFF. In DNA, the CDR3 is TGTGCCAGCAGCGTAGGTACAGGGGGCTCCTACAATGAGCAGTTCTTC.

This clonotype was seen at least ten times. This chain joins TRBV5-1 and TRBJ1-1; 8 nucleotides align to TRBD1. Germline CDR1 SGHRS, CDR2 YFSETQ. The CDR3 consists of 16 residues. V shed 3 bases, J shed 0 bases, and the junction held 7 bases outside the gene matches. CDR3: CASSSARTGMNTEAFF. The CDR3 region has the DNA TGCGCCAGCAGCTCAGCCAGGACAGGGATGAACACTGAAGCTTTCTTT.

This clonotype was seen many times. The V call is TRBV6-1, the J call TRBJ2-5; D may be TRBD1 (5 bases). Germline V gives CDR1 MNHNS, CDR2 SASEGT. Trimming left V 5 bases short and J 5 bases short, with 18 bases between. This CDR3 region has 15 residues. CDR3 loop: CASSPDVGPGETQYF. DNA for the CDR3: TGTGCCAGCAGTCCCGACGTCGGACCAGGGGAGACCCAGTACTTC.

Ten or more counts support this clonotype. The chain uses TRBV7-2 and TRBJ2-7, with D possibly TRBD2 on 6 matching bases. V gave up 0 bases and J gave up 9 bases, with 15 bases separating them. Germline V gene sequence: CDR1 SGHTA, CDR2 FQGNSA. The CDR3 is made up of 14 amino acids. For the CDR3, the DNA is TGTGCCAGCAGCTTAGCTAGTCGCGGGGCCCGGCAGTACGTC. It translates to CASSLASRGARQYV.

This clonotype was detected many times. This chain links TRBV20-1 with TRBJ1-6; 7 bases map to TRBD1. Germline V lookup: CDR1 DFQATT, CDR2 SNEGSKA (reference sequence). Germline trimming cut 4 bases from V and 7 bases from J; bases unmatched to any gene: 7. The CDR3 is 14 amino acids. CDR3 amino acids: CSATKTGSNSPLHF. The CDR3 coding sequence is TGCAGTGCTACCAAGACAGGGTCGAATTCACCCCTCCACTTT.

This chain links TRBV20-1 with TRBJ2-7; no clear D. Germline V gives CDR1 DFQATT, CDR2 SNEGSKA (reference sequence). V was trimmed by 5 bases and J by 0 bases, leaving 14 bases between them. This CDR3 region has 14 residues. The DNA for the CDR3 is TGCAGTGCTCACAACGAGATAGGCTCCTACGAGCAGTACTTC. This codes for CSAHNEIGSYEQYF.

The chain links TRBV10-3 to TRBJ2-3, with 8 bases lining up with TRBD1. With V trimmed by 5 bases and J by 4 bases, 5 bases remained unmatched. Germline loops: CDR1 ENHRY, CDR2 SYGVKD. This CDR3 comprises 14 residues. CDR3 sequence: CAISWDRQADTQYF. In nucleotides, the CDR3 is TGTGCCATCAGTTGGGACAGGCAGGCAGATACGCAGTATTTT.

This clonotype has at least ten counts. The chain has TRBV4-1 and TRBJ2-3, with 14 bases that match TRBD2. The CDR3 totals 15 residues. Germline V gene lookup returns CDR1 MGHRA and CDR2 YSYEKL. Trimming at V came to 4 bases and at J to 5 bases, leaving 2 bases not matched to a gene. The DNA of the CDR3 is TGCGCCAGCAGCCTGGGACTAGCGGGAGAAGATACGCAGTATTTT. It is translated as CASSLGLAGEDTQYF.

This clonotype was recorded many times. The J gene is TRBJ2-1, the V gene TRBV28, with D hard to call. CDR3 size: 13 residues. Germline V lookup: CDR1 MDHEN, CDR2 SYDVKM. V was trimmed by 3 bases and J by 7 bases, leaving 10 bases between them. The CDR3 DNA follows: TGTGCCAGCAGTTTCCCCGACAAAAATGAGCAGTTCTTC. Translation: CASSFPDKNEQFF.

The chain carries TRBV11-2 and TRBJ2-1; the D call may be TRBD1 or TRBD2 (5 bases each). Trimming left V 0 bases short and J 4 bases short, with 16 bases between. The CDR3 spans 17 residues. Germline CDR1 reads SGHAT; CDR2 reads FQNNGV. In nucleotides, the CDR3 is TGTGCCAGCAGCTTAGATCTGGCCGGGACCACTTACAATGAGCAGTTCTTC. Encoded protein: CASSLDLAGTTYNEQFF.

In its sample, this clonotype was seen many times. V is TRBV12-3 or TRBV12-4 and J is TRBJ2-7; D call uncertain. V lost 0 bases and J 6 bases, leaving 15 bases between the germline ends. This CDR3 spans 15 amino acids. In nucleotides, the CDR3 is TGTGCCAGCAGTTTAGCGCAGACACCTAGGGTCGAGCAGTACTTC. It specifies CASSLAQTPRVEQYF.

Ten or more counts support this clonotype. V is TRBV5-1 and J is TRBJ2-5; no definite D call. There are 17 residues in the CDR3. Trimming took off 1 base at V and 2 bases at J, with 18 bases between the two ends. Germline CDR1 and CDR2: SGHRS and YFSETQ. CDR3 sequence (DNA): TGCGCCAGCAGCTTGCCCGGGTCACTTGTGCCTCAAGAGACCCAGTACTTC. Residues: CASSLPGSLVPQETQYF.

This clonotype was seen a few times. The chain employs TRBV20-1 and TRBJ2-1, with D possibly TRBD2 on 6 matching bases. This CDR3 comprises 13 residues. Trimming shortened V by 5 bases and J by 4 bases, and 12 bases separated the two germline ends. Germline V gene data show CDR1 as DFQATT and CDR2 as SNEGSKA (reference sequence). The CDR3 DNA reads as TGCAGTGCTGGTAGCGGACCTTACAATGAGCAGTTCTTC. Translation gives CSAGSGPYNEQFF.

This clonotype was picked up many times. This sequence joins TRBV12-3 or TRBV12-4 and TRBJ2-1; TRBD1 aligns across 9 bases. The CDR3 extends over 15 amino acids. Trimming removed 3 bases from V and 4 bases from J; junction bases left unmatched: 4. CDR3: CASSFGQGSYNEQFF. CDR3 bases: TGTGCCAGCAGTTTTGGACAGGGGTCGTACAATGAGCAGTTCTTC.

This clonotype came up many times. The chain is built from TRBV7-8 and TRBJ1-2, with 12 bases lining up with TRBD1. J gave up 4 bases and V 0 bases, and 3 bases lay outside the gene matches. This CDR3 is 16 amino acids long. Germline CDR1 SGHVS, CDR2 FQNEAQ. The CDR3 loop is CASSLARGQGAYGYTF. CDR3 nucleotides: TGTGCCAGCAGCTTAGCTAGGGGACAGGGGGCCTATGGCTACACCTTC.

Ten or more counts support this clonotype. V gene TRBV10-3 combines with J gene TRBJ2-2; D is perhaps TRBD1 (5 bases). Trimming took off 4 bases at V and 3 bases at J, with 12 bases between the two ends. CDR3 length equals 15 residues. The V gene's germline CDR1 is ENHRY and CDR2 SYGVKD. This CDR3 reads CAISVVEGDTGELFF. CDR3 coding DNA: TGTGCCATCAGTGTAGTCGAAGGGGACACCGGGGAGCTGTTTTTT.

The V and J genes are TRBV21-1 and TRBJ1-2; TRBD1, as called in the table, went unchecked against the DNA. TRBV21-1 has pseudogene status. The length of the CDR3 is 13 residues. The CDR3 sequence: CASSNRQGPGYTF. CDR3 nucleotides: TGTGCCAGCAGCAACCGACAGGGCCCTGGCTACACCTTC.

This clonotype was seen repeatedly, ten times or more. The chain joins TRBV12-3 or TRBV12-4 to TRBJ1-5, with a possible D match to TRBD1 (5 bases). The CDR3 length is 14 residues. V was pared by 2 bases and J by 8 bases, with 13 bases between. DNA of the CDR3: TGTGCCAGCAGTTTATCCGGAGGGGAAAAGCCCCAGCATTTT. Translating it yields CASSLSGGEKPQHF.

This clonotype was recorded at least ten times. The chain combines TRBV20-1 with TRBJ2-7, with TRBD2 identical over 8 bases. Germline CDR1 DFQATT, CDR2 SNEGSKA (reference sequence). This CDR3 comprises 15 residues. J lost 4 bases, V lost 2 bases, and 10 bases had no gene match. The CDR3: CSARLPGGPSYEQYF. CDR3 nucleotides: TGCAGTGCTAGATTACCGGGAGGGCCCTCGTACGAGCAGTACTTC.

The chain joins TRBV10-3 to TRBJ2-3; D possibly uses TRBD1 or TRBD2 (5 bases each). Trimming took off 6 bases at V and 3 bases at J, with 10 bases between the two ends. Germline V lookup: CDR1 ENHRY, CDR2 SYGVKD. The CDR3 has 13 amino acids. DNA of the CDR3: TGTGCCATCAGCCGGGACGGTACAGATACGCAGTATTTT. Protein sequence: CAISRDGTDTQYF.

This clonotype was recorded many times. The chain employs TRBV27 and TRBJ1-5; D possibly corresponds to TRBD1 (6 bases). The V end was cut by 8 bases, the J end by 3 bases, with 14 bases between. CDR1 is MNHEY, CDR2 SMNVEV, per germline (reference sequence). CDR3 size: 14 residues. The CDR3 protein is CASSQGQINQPQHF. The CDR3 DNA follows: TGTGCCAGCTCCCAAGGACAGATCAATCAGCCCCAGCATTTT.

This clonotype was counted at least ten times. This sequence joins TRBV20-1 and TRBJ2-3, with 13 bases matching TRBD2. Germline-derived CDR1 and CDR2 are DFQATT and SNEGSKA (reference sequence). V was pared by 5 bases and J by 2 bases, with 13 bases of the junction left unmatched. This CDR3 has 18 amino acids. CDR3 in DNA: TGCAGTGCTGGCGGACTAGCGGGGGCCCTCATCCCCACAGATACGCAGTATTTT. The encoded protein is CSAGGLAGALIPTDTQYF.

This clonotype was seen at least ten times. The chain joins TRBV29-1 to TRBJ2-1, with 10 bases that match TRBD2. J gave up 0 bases and V 1 base, and 3 bases lay outside the gene matches. Germline V gene lookup returns CDR1 SQVTM and CDR2 ANQGSEA. The CDR3 has 16 amino acids. CDR3 coding DNA: TGCAGCGTTGAAGGGACTAGCGGAGACTCCTACAATGAGCAGTTCTTC. This sequence encodes CSVEGTSGDSYNEQFF.